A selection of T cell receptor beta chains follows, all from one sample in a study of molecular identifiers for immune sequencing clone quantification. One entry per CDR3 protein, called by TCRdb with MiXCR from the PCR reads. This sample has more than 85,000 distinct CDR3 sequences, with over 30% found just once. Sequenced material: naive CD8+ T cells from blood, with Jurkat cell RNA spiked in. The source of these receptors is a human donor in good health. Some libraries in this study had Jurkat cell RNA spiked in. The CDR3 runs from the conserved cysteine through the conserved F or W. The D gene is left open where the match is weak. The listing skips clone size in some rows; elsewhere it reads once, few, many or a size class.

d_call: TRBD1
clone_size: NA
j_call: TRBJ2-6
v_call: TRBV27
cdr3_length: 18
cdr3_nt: TGTGCCAGCAGCCTACAGGGGCGCGCCTACACTGGGGCCTACGTCCTGACTTTC
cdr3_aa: CASSLQGRAYTGAYVLTF

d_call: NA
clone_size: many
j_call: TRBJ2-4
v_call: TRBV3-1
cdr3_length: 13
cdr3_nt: TGTGCCAGCAGCCAAGCAAACACAGGGGAGGAGGACTTC
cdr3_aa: CASSQANTGEEDF

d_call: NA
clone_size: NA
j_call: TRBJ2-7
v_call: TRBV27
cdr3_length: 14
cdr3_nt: TGTGCCAGCACCAAATCAGGGTCCCCCTACGAGCAGTACTTC
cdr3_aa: CASTKSGSPYEQYF

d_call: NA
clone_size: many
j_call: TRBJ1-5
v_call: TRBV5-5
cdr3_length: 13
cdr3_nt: TGTGCCAGCAGCTTGGGAGCAGGGAAGCCCCAGCATTTT
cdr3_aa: CASSLGAGKPQHF

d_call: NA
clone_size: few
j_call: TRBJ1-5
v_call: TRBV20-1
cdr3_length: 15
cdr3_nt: TGCAGTGCAACCGCCGGGAAGAAGAGCAATCAGCCCCAGCATTTT
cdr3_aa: CSATAGKKSNQPQHF

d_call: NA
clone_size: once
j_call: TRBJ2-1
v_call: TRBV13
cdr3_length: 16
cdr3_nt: TGTGCCAGCAGCTTAGTATATACAGGCCCGGGTAGTGAGCAGTTCTTC
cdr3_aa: CASSLVYTGPGSEQFF

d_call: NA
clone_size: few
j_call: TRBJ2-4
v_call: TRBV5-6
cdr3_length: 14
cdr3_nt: TGTGCCAGCAGCTTGGGGAGCACGAAAAACATTCAGTACTTC
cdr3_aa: CASSLGSTKNIQYF

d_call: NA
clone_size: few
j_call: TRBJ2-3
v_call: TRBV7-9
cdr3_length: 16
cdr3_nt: TGTGCCAGCAGCTTAGAAAGACAGATCCGCACAGATACGCAGTATTTT
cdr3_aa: CASSLERQIRTDTQYF

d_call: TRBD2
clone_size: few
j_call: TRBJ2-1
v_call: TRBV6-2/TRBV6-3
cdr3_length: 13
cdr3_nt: TGTGCCAGCTCCGGACTAGCGGACAATGAGCAGTTCTTC
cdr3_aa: CASSGLADNEQFF

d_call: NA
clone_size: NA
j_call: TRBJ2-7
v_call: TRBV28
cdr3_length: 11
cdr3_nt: TGTGCCAGCAGTTTCAACTACGAGCAGTACTTC
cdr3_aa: CASSFNYEQYF

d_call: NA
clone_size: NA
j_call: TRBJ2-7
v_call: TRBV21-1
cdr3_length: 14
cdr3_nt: TGTGCCAGCAGCAAAAGGGGGCCCGCCTACGAGCGGTACTTC
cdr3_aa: CASSKRGPAYERYF

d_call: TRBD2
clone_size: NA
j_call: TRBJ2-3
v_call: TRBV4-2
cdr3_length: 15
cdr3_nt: TGTGCCGGCAGCCTTAGGGCGGGAGGTGGAGATACGCAGTATTTT
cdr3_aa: CAGSLRAGGGDTQYF

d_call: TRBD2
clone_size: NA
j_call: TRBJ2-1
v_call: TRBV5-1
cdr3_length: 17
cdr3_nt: TGCGCCAGCAGCCGGACTAGCGGGATAACTAGGTACAATGAGCAGTTCTTC
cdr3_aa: CASSRTSGITRYNEQFF

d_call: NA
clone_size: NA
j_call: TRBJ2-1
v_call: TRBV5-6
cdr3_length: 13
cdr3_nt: TGTGCCAGCAGCACACAGGGATTCTATGAGCAGTTCTTC
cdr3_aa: CASSTQGFYEQFF

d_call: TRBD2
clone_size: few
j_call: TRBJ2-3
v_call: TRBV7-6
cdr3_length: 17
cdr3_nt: TGTGCCAGCAGCTTCCCCAAGGGATTAGCGGGGACAGATACGCAGTATTTT
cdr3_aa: CASSFPKGLAGTDTQYF

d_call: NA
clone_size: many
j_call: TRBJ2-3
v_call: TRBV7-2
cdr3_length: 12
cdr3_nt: TGTGCCAGCAGCTTAGTATACGATACGCAGTATTTT
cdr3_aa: CASSLVYDTQYF

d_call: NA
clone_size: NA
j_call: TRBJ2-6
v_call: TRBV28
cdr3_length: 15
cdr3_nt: TGTGCCAGCAGTCCTGGGACTTTTGGGGCCAACGTCCTGACTTTC
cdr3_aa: CASSPGTFGANVLTF

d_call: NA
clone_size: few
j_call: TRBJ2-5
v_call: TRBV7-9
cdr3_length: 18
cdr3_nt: TGTGCCAGCAGCTTAGAAGTGGCAGGGGCCCTTGTCCAAGAGACCCAGTACTTC
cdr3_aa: CASSLEVAGALVQETQYF

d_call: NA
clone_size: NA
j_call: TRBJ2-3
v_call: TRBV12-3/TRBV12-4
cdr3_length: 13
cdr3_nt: TGTGCCAGCAGTTTTTTACCCACAGATACGCAGTATTTT
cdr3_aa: CASSFLPTDTQYF

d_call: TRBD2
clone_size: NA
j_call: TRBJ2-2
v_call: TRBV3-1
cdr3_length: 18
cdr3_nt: TGTGCCAGCAGCCAAAGTCTTAAAGGGACTAGCGGGACCGGGGAGCTGTTTTTT
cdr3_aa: CASSQSLKGTSGTGELFF

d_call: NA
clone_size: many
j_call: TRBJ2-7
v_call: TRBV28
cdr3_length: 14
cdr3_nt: TGTGCCAGCAGCCCTCTGGGGGGTCAGGACGAGCAGTACTTC
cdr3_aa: CASSPLGGQDEQYF

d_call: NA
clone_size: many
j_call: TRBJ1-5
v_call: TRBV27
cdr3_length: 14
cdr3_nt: TGTGCCAGCAGTTTAACGGGGAGCAATCAGCCCCAGCATTTT
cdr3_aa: CASSLTGSNQPQHF

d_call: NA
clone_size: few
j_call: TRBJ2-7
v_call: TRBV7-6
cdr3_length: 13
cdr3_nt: TGTGCCAGCAGCTTGTCAGGGCCGGGGGAGCAGTACTTC
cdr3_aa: CASSLSGPGEQYF

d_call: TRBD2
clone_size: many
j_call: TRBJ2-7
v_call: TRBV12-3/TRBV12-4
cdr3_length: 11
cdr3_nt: TGTGCCAGCACGAGCGGGGGTGAGCAGTACTTC
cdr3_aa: CASTSGGEQYF

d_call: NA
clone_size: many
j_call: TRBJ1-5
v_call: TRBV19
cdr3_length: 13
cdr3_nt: TGTGCCAGTATTCCGGGGTGGAATCAGCCCCAGCATTTT
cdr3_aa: CASIPGWNQPQHF

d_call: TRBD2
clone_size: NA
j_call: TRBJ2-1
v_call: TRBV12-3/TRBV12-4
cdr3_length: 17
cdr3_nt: TGTGCCAGCAGTTTAGTGTCTAGCGGGGGTGTTGATCATGAGCAGTTCTTC
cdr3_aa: CASSLVSSGGVDHEQFF

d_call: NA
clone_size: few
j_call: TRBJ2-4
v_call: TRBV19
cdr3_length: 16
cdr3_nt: TGTGCCAGTAGTACGCCCAGGGACCTAGCCAAAAACATTCAGTACTTC
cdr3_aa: CASSTPRDLAKNIQYF

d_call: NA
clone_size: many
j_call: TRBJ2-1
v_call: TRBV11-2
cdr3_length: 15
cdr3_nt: TGTGCCAGCAGCTTAACCTCGAGCTCCTACAATGAGCAGTTCTTC
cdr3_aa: CASSLTSSSYNEQFF

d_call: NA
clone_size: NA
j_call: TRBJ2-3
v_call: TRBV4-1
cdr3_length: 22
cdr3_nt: TGCGCCAGCAGCCCTAACAACTTGCGAGGGAGGATGTGTGAAGGTGGCACAGATACGCAGTATTTT
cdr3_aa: CASSPNNLRGRMCEGGTDTQYF

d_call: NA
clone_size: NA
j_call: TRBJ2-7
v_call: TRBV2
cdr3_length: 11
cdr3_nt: TGTGCCAGCTTAGGCATCTACGAGCAGTACTTC
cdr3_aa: CASLGIYEQYF

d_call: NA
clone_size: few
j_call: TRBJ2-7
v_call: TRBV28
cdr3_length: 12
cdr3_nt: TGTGCCAGCAGTGTCCCCTCCTACGAGCAGTACTTC
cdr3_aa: CASSVPSYEQYF

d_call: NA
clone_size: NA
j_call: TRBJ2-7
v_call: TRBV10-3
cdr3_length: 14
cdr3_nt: TGTGCCAGCAGTGGGGCCGGGACCATCTACGAGCAGTACTTC
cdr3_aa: CASSGAGTIYEQYF

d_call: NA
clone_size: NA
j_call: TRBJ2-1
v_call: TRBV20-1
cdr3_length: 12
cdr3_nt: TGCAGAGCTAGGGTAACTAGAACTGAGCAGTTCTTC
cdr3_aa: CRARVTRTEQFF

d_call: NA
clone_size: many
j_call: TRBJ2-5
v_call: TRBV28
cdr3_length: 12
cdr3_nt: TGTGCCAGCAGCCTTATAGCGTCGGCCCAGTACTTC
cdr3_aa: CASSLIASAQYF

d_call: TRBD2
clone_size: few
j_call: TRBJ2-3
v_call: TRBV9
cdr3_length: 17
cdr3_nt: TGTGCCAGCAGCGTAGGTTCTAGCGGAATACTCACAGATACGCAGTATTTT
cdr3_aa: CASSVGSSGILTDTQYF

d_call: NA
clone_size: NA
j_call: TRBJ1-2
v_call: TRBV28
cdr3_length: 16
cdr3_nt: TGTGCCAGCAGTTTCACCCCAGCCGGTGGCTCGAATGGATACACCTTC
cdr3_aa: CASSFTPAGGSNGYTF

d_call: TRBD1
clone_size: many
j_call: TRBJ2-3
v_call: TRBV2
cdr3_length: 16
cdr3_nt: TGTGCCAGCAGTGAAGCGCTGGGACAGGGGGCCGATACGCAGTATTTT
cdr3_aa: CASSEALGQGADTQYF

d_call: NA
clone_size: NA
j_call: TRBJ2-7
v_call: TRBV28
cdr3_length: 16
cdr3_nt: TGTGCCAGCAGGTTAGGGGAGGGGACAGAAGACTACGAGCAGTACTTC
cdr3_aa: CASRLGEGTEDYEQYF

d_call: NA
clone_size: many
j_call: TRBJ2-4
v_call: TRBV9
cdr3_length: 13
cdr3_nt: TGTGCCAGCAGCGACGGGCCCAAAAACATTCAGTACTTC
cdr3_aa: CASSDGPKNIQYF

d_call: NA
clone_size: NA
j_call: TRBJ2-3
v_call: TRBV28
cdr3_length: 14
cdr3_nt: TGTGCCAGCATTTCGGAGGCCTCCACAGATACGCAGTATTTT
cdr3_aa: CASISEASTDTQYF

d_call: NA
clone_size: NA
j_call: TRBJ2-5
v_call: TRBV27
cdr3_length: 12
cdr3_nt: TGTGCCAGCGGACCAGACCAAGAGCCCCAGTACTTC
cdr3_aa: CASGPDQEPQYF

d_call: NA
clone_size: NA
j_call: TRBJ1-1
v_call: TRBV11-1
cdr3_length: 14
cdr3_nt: TGTGCCAGCAGCTTAACGGACAGTTTCACTGAAGCTTTCTTT
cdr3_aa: CASSLTDSFTEAFF

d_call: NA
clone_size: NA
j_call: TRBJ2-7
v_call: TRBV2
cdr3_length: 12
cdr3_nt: TGTGCCAGCAGTGAGGGGTTCTACGAGCGGTACTTC
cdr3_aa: CASSEGFYERYF

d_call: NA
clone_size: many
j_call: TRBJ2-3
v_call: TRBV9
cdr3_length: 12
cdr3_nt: TGTGCCAGCAGCGTAGGAACAGATACGCAGTATTTT
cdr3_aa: CASSVGTDTQYF

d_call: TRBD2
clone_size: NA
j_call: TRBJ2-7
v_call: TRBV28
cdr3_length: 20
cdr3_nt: TGTGCCAGCAGGTCCCCCCACAGGGTTCGGCTAGCGGGAAGCTCCTACGAGCAGTACTTC
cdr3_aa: CASRSPHRVRLAGSSYEQYF

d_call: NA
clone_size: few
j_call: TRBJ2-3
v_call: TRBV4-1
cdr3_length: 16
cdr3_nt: TGCGCCAGCAGCCAAGCCGGTAGGAGACGTACAGATACGCAGTATTTT
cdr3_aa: CASSQAGRRRTDTQYF

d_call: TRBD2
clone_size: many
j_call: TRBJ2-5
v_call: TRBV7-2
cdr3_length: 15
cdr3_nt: TGTGCCAGCAGCCCCCACCTAGCGGCACAAGAGACCCAGTACTTC
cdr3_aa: CASSPHLAAQETQYF

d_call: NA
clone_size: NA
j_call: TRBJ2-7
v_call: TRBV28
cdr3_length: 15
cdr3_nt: TGTGCCAGCATGGGACCGCGAGGGCCCTCCTACGGGCAGTACTTC
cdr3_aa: CASMGPRGPSYGQYF

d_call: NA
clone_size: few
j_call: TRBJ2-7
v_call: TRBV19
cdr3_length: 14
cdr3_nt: TGTGCCAGTAAAAGGAGGGTGGAGAGCTACGAGCAGTACTTC
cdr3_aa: CASKRRVESYEQYF

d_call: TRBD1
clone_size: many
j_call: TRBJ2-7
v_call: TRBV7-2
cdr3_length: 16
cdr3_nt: TGTGCCAGCAGCTTAGGTGGGACAGGGTCTTGGTACGAGCAGTACTTC
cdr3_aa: CASSLGGTGSWYEQYF

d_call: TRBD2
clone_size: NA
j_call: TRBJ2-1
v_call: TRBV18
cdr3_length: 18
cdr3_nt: TGTGCCAGCTCATCTGGGATTAGCGGGAGGGCCCCCTACAATGAGCAGTTCTTC
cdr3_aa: CASSSGISGRAPYNEQFF

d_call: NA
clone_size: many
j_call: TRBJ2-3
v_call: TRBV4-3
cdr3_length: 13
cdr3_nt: TGCGCCAGCAGCCAAAGGCAGCCAGATACGCAGTATTTT
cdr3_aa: CASSQRQPDTQYF

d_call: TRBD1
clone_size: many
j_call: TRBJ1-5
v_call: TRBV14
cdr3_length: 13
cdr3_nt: TGTGCCAGCAGCCAATGGACAGGTCAGCCCCAGCATTTT
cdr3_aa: CASSQWTGQPQHF